Listed here are 28 T cell receptor beta chains from one sample, sequenced in a study of memory CD4+ T cells and cytomegalovirus serostatus. Single viable CD3+CD4+CD8-CD45RO+ cells were sorted as the memory CD4+ T cells. The table came from immunoSEQ multiplex PCR; TCRdb's copy has only in-frame clones and leaves some out. The sample has around 57,000 clones; about three quarters are singletons. The sample taken for sequencing was memory CD4+ T cells from blood. Source of these receptors: an adult in good health and CMV-seronegative. Some clones in this sample may be carry-over from other donors' samples.

The chain carries TRBV5-5 and TRBJ2-3; D not certain. Germline V lookup: CDR1 SGHKS, CDR2 YYEKEE (reference sequence). This CDR3 region has 17 residues. V gave up 1 base and J gave up 3 bases, with 18 bases separating them. In DNA form, the CDR3 reads TGTGCCAGCAGCTTGCGTACGAGAGGTGCGGCGACAGATACGCAGTATTTT. Amino acids: CASSLRTRGAATDTQYF. Drawing the rest from reference TRBV5-5 and TRBJ2-3, the complete variable domain is DAGVTQSPTHLIKTRGQQVTLRCSPISGHKSVSWYQQVLGQGPQFIFQYYEKEERGRGNFPDRFSARQFPNYSSELNVNALLLGDSALYLCASSLRTRGAATDTQYFGPGTRLTVL.

The chain carries TRBV18 and TRBJ1-2; tentative D call: TRBD1 (6 bases). This CDR3 spans 13 amino acids. Germline CDR1 and CDR2: KGHSH and LQKENI. V was cut by 6 bases and J by 4 bases, with 12 bases left in between. The CDR3 loop is CASSREGVYGYTF. The CDR3 nucleotides are TGTGCCAGCTCCAGAGAGGGGGTCTATGGCTACACCTTC.

This chain uses TRBV27 with TRBJ2-1; D perhaps matches TRBD2 (5 bases). Trimming removed 5 bases from V and 10 bases from J, with 27 bases in between. The germline gives CDR1 MNHEY, CDR2 SMNVEV (reference sequence). The CDR3 sequence is 17 residues long. The CDR3 here is CASSGPPGLALDREQFF. The CDR3 DNA is TGTGCCAGCAGTGGTCCTCCGGGCCTAGCCCTAGATAGGGAGCAGTTCTTC.

The chain joins TRBV5-6 to TRBJ1-2; unclear D gene. This CDR3 spans 15 amino acids. In germline, CDR1 is SGHDT, CDR2 YYEEEE. Deletions cut 0 bases from V and 7 bases from J, with 16 bases between. The CDR3 protein is CASSLDRLGAGGYTF. CDR3 coding DNA: TGTGCCAGCAGCTTGGATCGGCTTGGTGCCGGTGGCTACACCTTC.

This clone came up a few times. This chain connects TRBV28 to TRBJ2-5, with D maybe TRBD1 (5 bases). CDR3 length: 14 residues. CDR1 is MDHEN and CDR2 is SYDVKM in the germline V gene. The V end was cut by 4 bases, the J end by 5 bases, with 14 bases between. The CDR3 DNA reads TGTGCCAGCAGTTCAAGTAATTACAGGGAGACCCAGTACTTC. Protein: CASSSSNYRETQYF.

This chain links TRBV9 with TRBJ1-2; D not certain. The CDR3 spans 14 residues. V dropped 2 bases and J dropped 4 bases, with 12 bases sitting between them. Germline loops: CDR1 SGDLS, CDR2 YYNGEE. CDR3 protein: CASSVEPTPYGYTF. The CDR3 nucleotides read TGTGCCAGCAGCGTCGAACCAACCCCCTATGGCTACACCTTC. The complete variable domain, with remaining parts taken from reference TRBV9 and TRBJ1-2, reads DSGVTQTPKHLITATGQRVTLRCSPRSGDLSVYWYQQSLDQGLQFLIQYYNGEERAKGNILERFSAQQFPDLHSELNLSSLELGDSALYFCASSVEPTPYGYTFGSGTRLTVV.

The gene calls are TRBV10-3 and TRBJ2-5; D ambiguous. The CDR3 loop spans 12 amino acids. V lost 9 bases and J 5 bases, leaving 13 bases between the germline ends. Per germline, CDR1 ENHRY and CDR2 SYGVKD. The CDR3 is CAIGSLEETQYF. The CDR3, as DNA: TGTGCCATAGGTTCACTGGAGGAGACCCAGTACTTC.

J is TRBJ2-7 and V is TRBV7-2, with 11 bases matching TRBD2. Germline trimming cut 5 bases from V and 4 bases from J; bases unmatched to any gene: 7. The CDR3 totals 15 residues. Germline CDR1 SGHTA, CDR2 FQGNSA. This CDR3 reads CASSLNSGRGYEQYF. CDR3 nucleotides: TGTGCCAGCAGCCTTAATAGCGGGAGGGGGTACGAGCAGTACTTC.

This rearrangement joins TRBV6-5 to TRBJ2-1; TRBD1 might be the D (6 bases). V lost 4 bases to trimming and J lost 6 bases, with 16 bases between them. The CDR3 is 15 residues long. CDR1 is MNHEY, CDR2 SVGAGI, per germline. The CDR3 here is CASSWTVVGANEQFF. The CDR3 DNA reads as TGTGCCAGCAGTTGGACAGTGGTGGGGGCCAATGAGCAGTTCTTC.

The chain joins TRBV5-1 to TRBJ1-2; D unclear. The CDR3 contains 13 residues. Looked up from germline, CDR1 is SGHRS and CDR2 is YFSETQ. V was cut by 3 bases and J by 8 bases, with 14 bases left in between. The CDR3 loop reads CASSSTPSDGYTF. The DNA for the CDR3 is TGCGCCAGCAGCTCGACTCCATCTGACGGCTACACCTTC.

By sample share, this clone is medium-sized. CDR3 amino acids: CASSFGAKGTASGNTIYF. Here the CDR3 DNA reads TGTGCCAGCAGTTTCGGGGCCAAGGGAACGGCGTCTGGAAACACCATATATTTT. This chain uses TRBV28 with TRBJ1-3; D possibly corresponds to TRBD1 (5 bases). V was clipped by 3 bases and J by 1 base, with 19 bases between them. The length of the CDR3 is 18 residues. Germline CDR1 MDHEN, CDR2 SYDVKM.

This chain links TRBV6-6 with TRBJ1-4; D might be TRBD1 (5 bases). Germline V CDR1 and CDR2: MNHNY, SVGAGI (reference sequence). The CDR3 runs 12 residues. V lost 7 bases to trimming and J lost 8 bases, with 11 bases between them. CDR3 in amino acids: CASKYWDEKLFF. The DNA for the CDR3 is TGTGCCAGCAAATACTGGGACGAAAAACTGTTTTTT.

This clone was recorded a few times. Different DNA sequences within this sample yield the same CDR3. This chain connects TRBV15 to TRBJ2-1; no clear D gene. Germline assignment: CDR1 LNHNV and CDR2 YYDKDF (reference sequence). The V and J ends lost 0 bases and 1 base respectively, with 7 bases between them. CDR3 size: 15 residues. This chain's CDR3 is CATSRDWGSYNEQFF. The CDR3 DNA reads TGTGCCACCAGCAGAGATTGGGGTTCCTACAATGAGCAGTTCTTC.

The chain links TRBV5-1 to TRBJ2-7; D may correspond to TRBD1 or TRBD2 (5 bases each). The V end was cut by 0 bases, the J end by 5 bases, with 18 bases between. This CDR3 region has 16 residues. The germline gives CDR1 SGHRS, CDR2 YFSETQ. The CDR3 here is CASSLAFLGTADEQYF. Here the CDR3 DNA reads TGCGCCAGCAGCTTGGCCTTCTTAGGGACCGCTGACGAGCAGTACTTC. Looking up the rest from reference TRBV5-1 and TRBJ2-7 gives the full variable domain: KAGVTQTPRYLIKTRGQQVTLSCSPISGHRSVSWYQQTPGQGLQFLFEYFSETQRNKGNFPGRFSGRQFSNSRSEMNVSTLELGDSALYLCASSLAFLGTADEQYFGPGTRLTVT.

V and J are TRBV7-3 and TRBJ2-1; no definite D call. The germline V gene has CDR1 SGHTA and CDR2 FQGTGA. CDR3 size: 15 residues. The V end was cut by 2 bases, the J end by 0 bases, with 8 bases between. Written as DNA, the CDR3 is TGTGCCAGCAGCTTAGGCGCTGGCTCCTACAATGAGCAGTTCTTC. This encodes CASSLGAGSYNEQFF.

This chain joins TRBV7-3 and TRBJ2-3; TRBD2 agrees at 8 bases. Losses at the gene ends were 2 bases for V and 0 bases for J; bases not matched to a gene: 4. Germline V lookup: CDR1 SGHTA, CDR2 FQGTGA. This CDR3 comprises 16 residues. The CDR3 nucleotides read TGTGCCAGCAGCTTAGGGGTAGCGGGAAGCACAGATACGCAGTATTTT. It is translated as CASSLGVAGSTDTQYF.

V usage is TRBV18 and J usage is TRBJ1-5, with no clear D. The germline gives CDR1 KGHSH, CDR2 LQKENI. This CDR3 contains 12 residues. V shed 0 bases and J shed 4 bases, with 1 base lying between them. The CDR3 reads CASSPPNQPQHF. DNA of the CDR3: TGTGCCAGCTCACCACCGAATCAGCCCCAGCATTTT.

This clone has just a few counts. This chain connects TRBV15 to TRBJ2-7; TRBD2 is a possible D gene (6 bases). The length of the CDR3 is 15 residues. CDR1 is LNHNV and CDR2 is YYDKDF in the germline V gene (reference sequence). V lost 3 bases to trimming and J lost 7 bases, with 19 bases between them. CDR3 nucleotide sequence: TGTGCCACCAGCAGCTACGGACTCGGACGGGGGGAGCAGTACTTC. Translation gives CATSSYGLGRGEQYF. Together with reference TRBV15 and TRBJ2-7, the CDR3 gives the full variable domain: DAMVIQNPRYQVTQFGKPVTLSCSQTLNHNVMYWYQQKSSQAPKLLFHYYDKDFNNEADTPDNFQSRRPNTSFCFLDIRSPGLGDTAMYLCATSSYGLGRGEQYFGPGTRLTVT.

The CDR3 nucleotides read TGTGCCAGCAGTAGGACTAGTATCTACGAGCAGTACTTC. This sequence encodes CASSRTSIYEQYF. The V gene is TRBV7-2, the J gene TRBJ2-7, with 7 nucleotides matching TRBD2. This CDR3 spans 13 amino acids. The V and J ends lost 6 bases and 3 bases, in that order; junction bases with no gene match: 5. Germline V gives CDR1 SGHTA, CDR2 FQGNSA.

V gene TRBV28 combines with J gene TRBJ1-2; TRBD1 matches 7 bases. J was trimmed by 8 bases and V by 4 bases; bases with no gene match: 1. The germline V gene has CDR1 MDHEN and CDR2 SYDVKM. This CDR3 has 11 amino acids. This CDR3 reads CASSWDRGYTF. CDR3 nucleotide sequence: TGTGCCAGCAGTTGGGACAGAGGCTACACCTTC.

The chain uses TRBV7-2 and TRBJ2-5, with 14 positions matching TRBD2. Germline V gives CDR1 SGHTA, CDR2 FQGNSA. CDR3 size: 16 residues. V trimming: 3 bases; J trimming: 2 bases; junction bases outside the gene matches: 2. The CDR3 reads CASSFGTSGGQETQYF. The CDR3 DNA follows: TGTGCCAGCAGCTTTGGGACTAGCGGGGGTCAAGAGACCCAGTACTTC. The variable domain in full, with the rest retrieved from reference TRBV7-2 and TRBJ2-5, is GAGVSQSPSNKVTEKGKDVELRCDPISGHTALYWYRQSLGQGLEFLIYFQGNSAPDKSGLPSDRFSAERTGGSVSTLTIQRTQQEDSAVYLCASSFGTSGGQETQYFGPGTRLLVL.

The genes are TRBV28 and TRBJ2-1; 8 bases agree with TRBD2. This CDR3 is built from 18 residues. Unmatched junction bases numbered 13, after V lost 5 bases and J lost 1 base. The germline V gene has CDR1 MDHEN and CDR2 SYDVKM. The CDR3: CASSPRYYKRGSYNEQFF. CDR3 DNA sequence: TGTGCCAGCAGTCCGCGATATTACAAGCGGGGGTCCTACAATGAGCAGTTCTTC.

The CDR3 reads CASSSRDSGNTIYF. In nucleotides, the CDR3 is TGTGCCAGCAGCTCCCGGGACAGCGGAAACACCATATATTTT. The V and J genes are TRBV5-4 and TRBJ1-3, with TRBD1 matching over 7 bases. The germline gives CDR1 SGHNT, CDR2 YYREEE (reference sequence). CDR3 size: 14 residues. The V segment lost 3 bases and the J segment 4 bases; nucleotides outside the gene matches: 4.

This sequence joins TRBV5-6 and TRBJ2-7; D gene unclear. The CDR3 has 14 amino acids. Germline V gives CDR1 SGHDT, CDR2 YYEEEE. Trimming removed 4 bases from V and 7 bases from J, with 18 bases in between. The CDR3 DNA reads TGTGCCAGCAGCCATACGTACGGCCTCGGGGAGCAGTACTTC. Amino acids: CASSHTYGLGEQYF.

V and J are TRBV19 and TRBJ2-3, with D hard to call. Germline V gene sequence: CDR1 LNHDA, CDR2 SQIVND (reference sequence). V was pared by 5 bases and J by 2 bases, with 11 bases between. The CDR3 extends over 14 amino acids. The CDR3 nucleotides are TGTGCCAGTAGTGGCCGAACTTCCACAGATACGCAGTATTTT. Its translation is CASSGRTSTDTQYF.

The CDR3 DNA follows: TGCGCCAGCAGCCAACGCCCGTATACGGGTGGCTACGAGCAGTACTTC. This translates into CASSQRPYTGGYEQYF. The chain employs TRBV4-1 and TRBJ2-7; D gene ambiguous. The CDR3 sequence is 16 residues long. Germline values: CDR1 MGHRA, CDR2 YSYEKL. V gave up 2 bases and J gave up 3 bases, with 17 bases separating them.

This rearrangement joins TRBV4-1 to TRBJ2-7; a possible D gene is TRBD2 (5 bases). The germline V and J ends were trimmed by 1 base and 3 bases, with 19 bases remaining between them. Germline assignment: CDR1 MGHRA and CDR2 YSYEKL. The CDR3 is made up of 17 amino acids. CDR3 DNA sequence: TGCGCCAGCAGCCAAGTCCCAGACACCGGGAAACTCTACGAGCAGTACTTC. Its translation is CASSQVPDTGKLYEQYF.

The chain couples TRBV6-6 to TRBJ2-7; 11 bases fit TRBD2. J was trimmed by 0 bases and V by 6 bases; bases with no gene match: 4. This CDR3 has 15 residues. Germline assignment: CDR1 MNHNY and CDR2 SVGAGI (reference sequence). The CDR3 DNA is TGTGCCAGCAGCACTAGCGGGGGCGCCTCCTACGAGCAGTACTTC. Translated, it gives CASSTSGGASYEQYF.